This TCR beta chain was found in a study of cytomegalovirus exposure and HLA in healthy donors. Measured with immunoSEQ multiplex PCR; TCRdb has only the in-frame clones, and not every one. The data show tens of thousands of clones, over 90% seen once. A remark on this clone: The antigen is undetermined. At one end, the junction sequence differs from germline, possibly due to a read error.

The V gene's germline CDR1 is MNHNS and CDR2 SASEGT. The CDR3 has 9 residues. The donors were part of the validation cohort, which consisted of more than 90 subjects and was separate from the first cohort of under 750 subjects. Study observations and caveats: Reports showed the classifier diagnosing cytomegalovirus status with high specificity and sensitivity. Three CMV-associated chains proved CMV antigen-specific in vitro. Some TCR beta chains (about 170 of them) were listed as cytomegalovirus-associated.

V usage is TRBV6-1 and J usage is TRBJ2-1, with 11 bases aligning to TRBD1. The sequence was collected from a woman between 18 and 29 years old in good health and CMV-seropositive. The source material was PBMCs. This CDR3 is CASGQGAIF. The CDR3 nucleotides read TGTGCCAGCGGACAGGGGGCAATCTTC.